This is a list of T cell receptor beta chains from one sample in a study of T cells in Graves' hyperthyroidism and ophthalmopathy. TCRdb reanalysed the multiplex PCR reads using MiXCR and keeps one entry per CDR3 protein. This table has approximately 330,000 distinct CDR3 sequences, roughly a fifth appearing once. What was sequenced was blood. These receptors originate from a woman aged 50 to 60 with Graves' hyperthyroidism. CDR3s include the opening cysteine and the closing phenylalanine or tryptophan. D genes are given only for firm matches. Size tells how often a clone was seen (once, few, many) or the class of an expanded clone, and some rows leave it out.

D gene: -; V gene: TRBV6-1; clone size: many; J gene: TRBJ2-1; CDR3 protein: CASSEKDRYNEQFF; CDR3 DNA: TGTGCCAGCAGTGAAAAGGACAGATACAATGAGCAGTTCTTC
D gene: -; V gene: TRBV7-8; clone size: many; J gene: TRBJ2-7; CDR3 protein: CASSLGPGASVEQYF; CDR3 DNA: TGTGCCAGCAGCTTAGGGCCAGGGGCATCGGTCGAGCAGTACTTC
D gene: -; V gene: TRBV20-1; clone size: few; J gene: TRBJ2-6; CDR3 protein: CSASRGQQTTF; CDR3 DNA: TGCAGTGCTAGTCGCGGACAACAAACTACTTTC
D gene: -; V gene: TRBV20-1; clone size: -; J gene: TRBJ2-5; CDR3 protein: CSARVFNQETQYF; CDR3 DNA: TGCAGTGCTAGAGTGTTCAACCAAGAGACCCAGTACTTC
D gene: TRBD2; V gene: TRBV27; clone size: many; J gene: TRBJ2-7; CDR3 protein: CASRLTSGSSWEQYF; CDR3 DNA: TGTGCCAGCAGACTAACCAGCGGGAGTTCGTGGGAGCAGTACTTC
D gene: TRBD2; V gene: TRBV2; clone size: many; J gene: TRBJ2-1; CDR3 protein: CAGGGAGRSYNEQFF; CDR3 DNA: TGTGCCGGCGGGGGGGCGGGAAGGTCCTACAATGAGCAGTTCTTC
D gene: TRBD1; V gene: TRBV7-7; clone size: many; J gene: TRBJ2-7; CDR3 protein: CASSFGQGNYEQYF; CDR3 DNA: TGTGCTAGCAGCTTCGGACAGGGGAACTACGAGCAGTACTTC
D gene: -; V gene: TRBV30; clone size: many; J gene: TRBJ2-7; CDR3 protein: CAWRRATYEQYF; CDR3 DNA: TGTGCCTGGAGACGGGCCACCTACGAGCAGTACTTC
D gene: TRBD2; V gene: TRBV14; clone size: few; J gene: TRBJ2-7; CDR3 protein: CASSQARTRGYEQYF; CDR3 DNA: TGTGCCAGCAGCCAAGCCAGGACTAGAGGTTACGAGCAGTACTTC
D gene: TRBD1; V gene: TRBV29-1; clone size: -; J gene: TRBJ1-2; CDR3 protein: CSVEGQASYGYTF; CDR3 DNA: TGCAGCGTTGAGGGACAGGCGAGCTATGGCTACACCTTC
D gene: -; V gene: TRBV6-5; clone size: -; J gene: TRBJ1-5; CDR3 protein: CASSYSAVNSNQPQHF; CDR3 DNA: TGTGCCAGCAGTTACTCGGCGGTTAATAGCAATCAGCCCCAGCATTTT
D gene: TRBD2; V gene: TRBV6-1; clone size: -; J gene: TRBJ2-1; CDR3 protein: CASSSGGPDEQFF; CDR3 DNA: TGTGCCAGCAGTTCGGGAGGGCCGGATGAGCAGTTCTTC
D gene: TRBD1; V gene: TRBV9; clone size: many; J gene: TRBJ1-1; CDR3 protein: CASSAAGTGKTEAFF; CDR3 DNA: TGTGCCAGCAGCGCCGCCGGGACAGGGAAGACTGAAGCTTTCTTT
D gene: TRBD2; V gene: TRBV20-1; clone size: -; J gene: TRBJ2-1; CDR3 protein: CSAREPSGSYNEQFF; CDR3 DNA: TGCAGTGCTAGAGAACCTAGCGGCTCCTACAATGAGCAGTTCTTC
D gene: -; V gene: TRBV7-3; clone size: -; J gene: TRBJ1-5; CDR3 protein: CASSSPAPQHF; CDR3 DNA: TGTGCCAGCAGCTCGCCGGCGCCCCAGCATTTT
D gene: -; V gene: TRBV12-3/TRBV12-4; clone size: many; J gene: TRBJ1-2; CDR3 protein: CASSFYLQGPLGYTF; CDR3 DNA: TGTGCCAGCAGTTTTTATCTCCAGGGTCCTTTGGGCTACACCTTC
D gene: -; V gene: TRBV29-1; clone size: -; J gene: TRBJ2-3; CDR3 protein: CSVEGGSDTQYF; CDR3 DNA: TGCAGCGTTGAAGGGGGGTCAGATACGCAGTATTTT
D gene: -; V gene: TRBV15; clone size: few; J gene: TRBJ1-4; CDR3 protein: CATSRDKGREKLFF; CDR3 DNA: TGTGCCACCAGCAGAGATAAGGGTAGGGAAAAACTGTTTTTT
D gene: -; V gene: TRBV11-2; clone size: many; J gene: TRBJ2-1; CDR3 protein: CASSSRGGAQHDEQFF; CDR3 DNA: TGTGCCAGCAGCTCTAGGGGGGGGGCACAACACGATGAGCAGTTCTTC
D gene: TRBD2; V gene: TRBV20-1; clone size: -; J gene: TRBJ2-1; CDR3 protein: CSARVRGGYNEQFF; CDR3 DNA: TGCAGTGCTAGGGTCCGGGGGGGGTACAATGAGCAGTTCTTC
D gene: -; V gene: TRBV7-9; clone size: -; J gene: TRBJ2-1; CDR3 protein: CASSYGRGTQFF; CDR3 DNA: TGTGCCAGCAGTTACGGTCGGGGGACGCAGTTCTTC
D gene: TRBD1; V gene: TRBV28; clone size: many; J gene: TRBJ2-1; CDR3 protein: CASSPTGGLQFF; CDR3 DNA: TGTGCCAGCAGCCCGACAGGGGGCTTGCAGTTCTTC
D gene: -; V gene: TRBV2; clone size: many; J gene: TRBJ2-5; CDR3 protein: CASTPGETQYF; CDR3 DNA: TGTGCCAGCACCCCCGGTGAGACCCAGTACTTC
D gene: -; V gene: TRBV4-1; clone size: few; J gene: TRBJ2-3; CDR3 protein: CASSQDEARTDTQYF; CDR3 DNA: TGCGCCAGCAGCCAAGACGAGGCTAGAACAGATACGCAGTATTTT
D gene: TRBD1; V gene: TRBV6-5; clone size: many; J gene: TRBJ1-1; CDR3 protein: CASSYRTGVTEAFF; CDR3 DNA: TGTGCCAGCAGTTACCGGACAGGGGTCACTGAAGCTTTCTTT
D gene: TRBD1; V gene: TRBV7-9; clone size: many; J gene: TRBJ2-7; CDR3 protein: CASSLEQGALKQYF; CDR3 DNA: TGTGCCAGCAGCTTAGAACAGGGGGCGCTCAAGCAGTACTTC
D gene: -; V gene: TRBV5-1; clone size: many; J gene: TRBJ2-3; CDR3 protein: CASSLDTPSTDTQYF; CDR3 DNA: TGCGCCAGCAGCTTGGACACACCTAGCACAGATACGCAGTATTTT
D gene: -; V gene: TRBV5-1; clone size: many; J gene: TRBJ2-3; CDR3 protein: CASSTQGQPRDTQYF; CDR3 DNA: TGCGCCAGCAGCACCCAGGGGCAGCCCAGAGATACGCAGTATTTT
D gene: -; V gene: TRBV6-6; clone size: few; J gene: TRBJ2-7; CDR3 protein: CASSYSPAGSYEQYF; CDR3 DNA: TGTGCCAGCAGTTACTCCCCGGCGGGGAGCTACGAGCAGTACTTC
D gene: -; V gene: TRBV7-9; clone size: few; J gene: TRBJ1-4; CDR3 protein: CASSLGNIDEKLFF; CDR3 DNA: TGTGCCAGCAGCTTAGGAAATATCGATGAAAAACTGTTTTTT
D gene: -; V gene: TRBV3-1; clone size: many; J gene: TRBJ2-7; CDR3 protein: CASSMSGDSSYEQYF; CDR3 DNA: TGTGCCAGCAGCATGAGCGGAGATAGCTCCTACGAGCAGTACTTC
D gene: -; V gene: TRBV5-1; clone size: -; J gene: TRBJ2-7; CDR3 protein: CASSFEQGPYEQYF; CDR3 DNA: TGCGCCAGCAGCTTTGAACAGGGTCCCTACGAGCAGTACTTC
D gene: -; V gene: TRBV19; clone size: few; J gene: TRBJ2-7; CDR3 protein: CASSPGAGEQYF; CDR3 DNA: TGTGCCAGTAGTCCCGGGGCTGGCGAGCAGTACTTC
D gene: -; V gene: TRBV20-1; clone size: many; J gene: TRBJ2-7; CDR3 protein: CSARDPGSSYEQYF; CDR3 DNA: TGCAGTGCTAGAGATCCAGGGTCCTCCTACGAGCAGTACTTC
D gene: TRBD1; V gene: TRBV6-5; clone size: -; J gene: TRBJ1-1; CDR3 protein: CASSNDRGRNTEAFF; CDR3 DNA: TGTGCCAGCAGTAACGACAGGGGGAGGAACACTGAAGCTTTCTTT
D gene: -; V gene: TRBV3-1; clone size: many; J gene: TRBJ1-2; CDR3 protein: CASSLTESGYTF; CDR3 DNA: TGTGCCAGCAGCCTGACCGAGAGCGGCTACACCTTC
D gene: -; V gene: TRBV20-1; clone size: many; J gene: TRBJ2-1; CDR3 protein: CSVTPYNEQFF; CDR3 DNA: TGCAGTGTTACCCCCTACAATGAGCAGTTCTTC
D gene: TRBD2; V gene: TRBV20-1; clone size: few; J gene: TRBJ2-2; CDR3 protein: CSARVRGLGTNTGELFF; CDR3 DNA: TGCAGTGCTAGAGTCAGGGGACTAGGGACGAACACCGGGGAGCTGTTTTTT
D gene: -; V gene: TRBV5-1; clone size: -; J gene: TRBJ2-7; CDR3 protein: CASSLAGRRSSYEQYF; CDR3 DNA: TGCGCCAGCAGCTTGGCCGGAAGGCGCAGCTCCTACGAGCAGTACTTC
D gene: -; V gene: TRBV29-1; clone size: many; J gene: TRBJ1-4; CDR3 protein: CSVEGSGSNEKLFF; CDR3 DNA: TGCAGCGTTGAGGGAAGCGGAAGTAATGAAAAACTGTTTTTT
D gene: -; V gene: TRBV12-3/TRBV12-4; clone size: few; J gene: TRBJ1-1; CDR3 protein: CASSLHIMNTEAFF; CDR3 DNA: TGTGCCAGCAGCCTACACATCATGAACACTGAAGCTTTCTTT
D gene: -; V gene: TRBV12-3/TRBV12-4; clone size: many; J gene: TRBJ2-7; CDR3 protein: CASSLKAGSYEQYF; CDR3 DNA: TGTGCCAGCAGTTTAAAGGCAGGGTCCTACGAGCAGTACTTC
D gene: -; V gene: TRBV2; clone size: many; J gene: TRBJ1-3; CDR3 protein: CASSAGNLGNTIYF; CDR3 DNA: TGTGCCAGCAGTGCGGGGAATCTGGGAAACACCATATATTTT
D gene: -; V gene: TRBV15; clone size: -; J gene: TRBJ2-5; CDR3 protein: CATRGARDQQETQYF; CDR3 DNA: TGTGCCACCAGGGGGGCGCGGGATCAGCAAGAGACCCAGTACTTC
D gene: -; V gene: TRBV5-5; clone size: many; J gene: TRBJ1-4; CDR3 protein: CVSSERQVTLPGEKLFF; CDR3 DNA: TGTGTCAGCAGCGAGAGACAGGTGACTCTTCCGGGGGAAAAACTGTTTTTT
D gene: -; V gene: TRBV3-1; clone size: few; J gene: TRBJ2-7; CDR3 protein: CASSRWGAEGNYEQYF; CDR3 DNA: TGTGCCAGCAGCCGTTGGGGGGCGGAGGGCAACTACGAGCAGTACTTC
D gene: -; V gene: TRBV5-1; clone size: many; J gene: TRBJ1-1; CDR3 protein: CASSLPQGNTEAFF; CDR3 DNA: TGCGCCAGCAGCTTACCACAGGGGAACACTGAAGCTTTCTTT
D gene: -; V gene: TRBV29-1; clone size: many; J gene: TRBJ1-1; CDR3 protein: CSATTYQGTEAFF; CDR3 DNA: TGCAGCGCTACCACCTATCAGGGAACTGAAGCTTTCTTT
D gene: -; V gene: TRBV15; clone size: -; J gene: TRBJ2-3; CDR3 protein: CATSRGGAVDTQYF; CDR3 DNA: TGTGCCACCAGCAGAGGGGGGGCGGTAGATACGCAGTATTTT
D gene: -; V gene: TRBV24-1; clone size: -; J gene: TRBJ2-3; CDR3 protein: CATSRDSHTDTQYF; CDR3 DNA: TGTGCCACCAGTCGTGACAGCCACACAGATACGCAGTATTTT
D gene: -; V gene: TRBV28; clone size: -; J gene: TRBJ1-4; CDR3 protein: CASSREKLFF; CDR3 DNA: TGTGCCAGCTCAAGGGAAAAACTGTTTTTT
D gene: -; V gene: TRBV19; clone size: once; J gene: TRBJ1-5; CDR3 protein: CASSQIGQWGFYSNQPQHF; CDR3 DNA: TGTGCCAGTAGTCAAATCGGACAGTGGGGTTTTTATAGCAATCAGCCCCAGCATTTT
D gene: -; V gene: TRBV4-2; clone size: many; J gene: TRBJ1-1; CDR3 protein: CASSQDSWAVNTEAFF; CDR3 DNA: TGTGCCAGCAGCCAAGATTCATGGGCAGTGAACACTGAAGCTTTCTTT
D gene: -; V gene: TRBV11-2; clone size: many; J gene: TRBJ2-1; CDR3 protein: CASSFDSGPYNEQFF; CDR3 DNA: TGTGCCAGCAGCTTCGATAGCGGACCCTACAATGAGCAGTTCTTC
D gene: TRBD2; V gene: TRBV20-1; clone size: -; J gene: TRBJ2-1; CDR3 protein: CSAFLPSGRRYNEQFF; CDR3 DNA: TGCAGTGCTTTTCTACCCAGCGGGAGGCGGTACAATGAGCAGTTCTTC
D gene: TRBD1; V gene: TRBV28; clone size: few; J gene: TRBJ1-6; CDR3 protein: CASGIRQGLNSPLHF; CDR3 DNA: TGTGCCAGCGGGATCCGACAGGGTCTAAATTCACCCCTCCACTTT
D gene: -; V gene: TRBV5-6; clone size: once; J gene: TRBJ2-7; CDR3 protein: CASSREYFSYEQYF; CDR3 DNA: TGTGCCAGCAGCAGGGAGTACTTTTCCTACGAGCAGTACTTC
D gene: -; V gene: TRBV20-1; clone size: many; J gene: TRBJ1-1; CDR3 protein: CSAKDNTEAFF; CDR3 DNA: TGCAGTGCTAAGGACAACACTGAAGCTTTCTTT
D gene: TRBD1; V gene: TRBV12-3/TRBV12-4; clone size: -; J gene: TRBJ1-5; CDR3 protein: CASSTRGQGRGQPQHF; CDR3 DNA: TGTGCCAGCAGTACCCGAGGACAGGGCAGGGGTCAGCCCCAGCATTTT